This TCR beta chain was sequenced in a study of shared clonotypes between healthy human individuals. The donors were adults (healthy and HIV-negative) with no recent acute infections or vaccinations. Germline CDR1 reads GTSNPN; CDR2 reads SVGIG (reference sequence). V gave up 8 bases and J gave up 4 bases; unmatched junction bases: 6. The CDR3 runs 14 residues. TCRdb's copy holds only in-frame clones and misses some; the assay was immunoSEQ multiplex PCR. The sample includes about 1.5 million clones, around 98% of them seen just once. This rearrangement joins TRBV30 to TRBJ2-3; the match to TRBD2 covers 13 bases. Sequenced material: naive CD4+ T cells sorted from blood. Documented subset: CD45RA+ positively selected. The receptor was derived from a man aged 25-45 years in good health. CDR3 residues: CAHRTSGSSDTQYF. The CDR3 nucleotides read TGTGCCCATAGGACTAGCGGGAGTTCAGATACGCAGTATTTT.